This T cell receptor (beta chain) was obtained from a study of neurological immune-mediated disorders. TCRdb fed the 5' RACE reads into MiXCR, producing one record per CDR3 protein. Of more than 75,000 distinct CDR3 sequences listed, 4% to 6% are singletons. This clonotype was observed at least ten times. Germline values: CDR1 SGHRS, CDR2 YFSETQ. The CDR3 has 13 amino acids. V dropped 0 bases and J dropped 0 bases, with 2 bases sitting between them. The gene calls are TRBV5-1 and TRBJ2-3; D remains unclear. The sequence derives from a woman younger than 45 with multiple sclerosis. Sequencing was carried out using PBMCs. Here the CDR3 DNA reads TGCGCCAGCAGCTTGGCCAGCACAGATACGCAGTATTTT. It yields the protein CASSLASTDTQYF.